The TCR beta chain under discussion was sequenced for a study of human CD8 memory T cell subsets. TCR beta was sequenced from UMI-tagged 5' RACE libraries. TCRdb re-called the 5' RACE reads and shows each CDR3 protein once, DNA omitted. Across around 10,000 distinct CDR3 sequences, the top ten clones capture approximately 21% of the sample. Overall study results and limits: In terms of chain coverage, this study sequenced T cell receptor beta chains exclusively.

About this clonotype: Its specificity is unknown.

The CCR7+ PD-1- TIGIT- phenotype marked stem-like memory CD8+ T cells (TSTEM). The study used negative magnetic separation to enrich total CD8+ T cells. RNA was isolated from duplicate vials, each containing approximately 140,000 sorted CD8+ T cells, for every subset. The source is a human donor in good health. The sample taken for sequencing was CD8+ stem-like memory T cells (TSCM and TCM) sorted from PBMCs. This sample's subset: stem-like memory CD8 T cells (TSTEM), CCR7+ PD-1- TIGIT-.

CDR3 residues: CASSHVRGGNIQYF. This chain connects TRBV4-3 to TRBJ2-4; TCRdb outputs TRBD1, but without DNA this stays unchecked. Germline V CDR1 and CDR2: LGHNA, YSLEER. The CDR3 has 14 amino acids.